Listed below are T cell receptor beta chains from one sample, sequenced in a study of high-grade serous ovarian cancer treatment subgroups. Profiled with immunoSEQ multiplex PCR; TCRdb holds only in-frame clones, not every one. The table has about 8,000 clones, approximately 62% seen once. Material for sequencing was tumor tissue. These receptors all come from a human donor with high-grade serous ovarian cancer. Both conserved end residues are part of each CDR3. Fields, in order: V gene, J gene, CDR3 protein.

>TRBV5-8|TRBJ1-2
CASSLVKSWERYGYTF
>TRBV5-6|TRBJ1-5
CASSFGTIDQPQHF
>TRBV5-5|TRBJ2-5
CASSFRETQYF
>TRBV5-1|TRBJ2-1
CASSIERISYNEQFF
>TRBV19|TRBJ1-5
CASTRQGYSNQPQHF
>TRBV30|TRBJ2-1
CAWSVGDGPLTNEQFF
>TRBV7-8|TRBJ2-7
CASSSPGLAGGPYEQYF
>TRBV6-5|TRBJ1-3
CASSYSTKVDGNTIYF
>TRBV7-7|TRBJ2-5
CASSFPGETQYF
>TRBV4-2|TRBJ2-3
CASSQDQGLATSTDTQYF
>TRBV5-4|TRBJ1-1
CASSFHQGTEAFF
>TRBV5-1|TRBJ2-2
CASSKNTGELFF
>TRBV7-2|TRBJ2-3
CASSLVASGTDTQYF
>TRBV9|TRBJ2-5
CASSVGGSGTSGWETQYF
>TRBV19|TRBJ2-2
CASNRNRGTSNTGELFF
>TRBV7-9|TRBJ1-6
CASSLEGLSPLHF
>TRBV18|TRBJ1-1
CASSGERGGTEAFF
>TRBV5-6|-
CASSFGTHEQYF
>TRBV11-3|TRBJ2-7
CASSPGTVIGEQYF
>TRBV11-2|TRBJ2-2
CASSLVGSTGELFF
>TRBV9|TRBJ2-6
CASSDTHRANVLTF
>TRBV28|TRBJ2-6
CASSPWDSSGANVLTF
>TRBV7-2|TRBJ1-4
CASSTTNEKLFF
>TRBV6-1|TRBJ1-2
CASRPGQGGVGYTF
>TRBV5-6|TRBJ2-7
CASSLFSTHEQYF
>TRBV7-2|TRBJ2-7
CASSLGSQGQGEQYF
>TRBV13|TRBJ1-4
CASSSTGTNEKLFF
>TRBV11-2|TRBJ2-7
CASSLSPGVQYF
>TRBV25-1|TRBJ1-1
CASGSQGRRTEAFF
>TRBV2|TRBJ1-3
CASSRDSFSGNTIYF
>TRBV2|TRBJ2-1
CASSEQGGEYEQFF
>TRBV7-2|TRBJ2-3
CASRPGSGRPSTDTQYF
>TRBV5-1|TRBJ2-5
CASSTTGTGKETQYF
>TRBV6-5|TRBJ1-1
CASSYLYEAFF
>TRBV6-4|TRBJ2-1
CASTGSGSYNEQFF